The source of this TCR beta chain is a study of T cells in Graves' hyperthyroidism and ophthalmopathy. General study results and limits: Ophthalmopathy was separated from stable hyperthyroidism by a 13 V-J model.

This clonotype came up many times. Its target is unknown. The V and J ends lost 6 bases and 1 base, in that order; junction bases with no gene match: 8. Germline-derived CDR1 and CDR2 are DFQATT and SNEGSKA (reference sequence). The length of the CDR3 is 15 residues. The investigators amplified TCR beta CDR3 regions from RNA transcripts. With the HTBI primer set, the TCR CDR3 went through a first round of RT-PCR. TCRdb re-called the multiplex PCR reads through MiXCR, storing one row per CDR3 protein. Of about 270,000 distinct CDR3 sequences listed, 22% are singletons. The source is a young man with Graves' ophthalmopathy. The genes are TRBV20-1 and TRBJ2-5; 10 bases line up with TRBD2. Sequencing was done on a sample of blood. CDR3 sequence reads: CSAYQAGGFQETQYF. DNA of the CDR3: TGCAGTGCCTATCAAGCGGGAGGGTTCCAAGAGACCCAGTACTTC.